These 16 T cell receptor beta chains were all obtained from the same sample, sequenced in a study of blood T cell repertoires in COVID-19. Measured with immunoSEQ multiplex PCR; TCRdb has only the in-frame clones, and not every one. Seen here are roughly 43,000 clones, more than 65% observed once, and the top ten hold roughly 4.6%. Sequenced: peripheral blood. The origin of the receptors is a woman in her 70s with acute or convalescent COVID-19.

The chain recombines TRBV7-2 with TRBJ2-1; D is perhaps TRBD1 (6 bases). Trimming took 4 bases from V and 3 from J, leaving 22 bases between them. Germline V CDR1 and CDR2: SGHTA, FQGNSA. The CDR3 consists of 18 residues. The CDR3, as DNA: TGTGCCAGCAGCTCCCCCTTAGGCAGGGGATTCGGCTACAATGAGCAGTTCTTC. Protein product: CASSSPLGRGFGYNEQFF.

This chain uses TRBV19 with TRBJ2-1, with TRBD2 matching 8 bases. Germline V gives CDR1 LNHDA, CDR2 SQIVND (reference sequence). V was clipped by 6 bases and J by 5 bases; unmatched bases: 15. This CDR3 has 17 residues. CDR3 residues: CASSVYRLGLGNNEQFF. For the CDR3, the DNA is TGTGCCAGTAGCGTTTATAGATTGGGACTAGGTAACAATGAGCAGTTCTTC.

This clone was counted only a few times. The chain carries TRBV29-1 and TRBJ1-2; 7 bases are shared with TRBD1. With 5 bases clipped from V and 3 bases from J, the junction kept 3 bases outside the gene matches. The germline CDR1 and CDR2 sequences are SQVTM and ANQGSEA. CDR3 length: 12 amino acids. Here the CDR3 reads CSVNQGDYGYTF. The CDR3 DNA reads as TGCAGCGTTAATCAGGGGGACTATGGCTACACCTTC.

This chain connects TRBV7-8 to TRBJ2-3; the D is unclear. The CDR3 covers 16 residues. V was pared by 2 bases and J by 0 bases, with 12 bases between. Germline CDR1 SGHVS, CDR2 FQNEAQ. The CDR3 loop is CASSLSLYISTDTQYF. For the CDR3, the DNA is TGTGCCAGCAGCTTATCTCTATATATAAGCACAGATACGCAGTATTTT.

CDR3 sequence: CASSQGAHQDTQYF. CDR3 DNA sequence: TGTGCCAGCAGCCAGGGGGCGCATCAAGATACGCAGTATTTT. The chain uses TRBV27 and TRBJ2-3; 8 bases are a match to TRBD1. The J segment lost 5 bases and the V segment lost 6 bases, leaving 7 bases of the junction unmatched. Germline values: CDR1 MNHEY, CDR2 SMNVEV (reference sequence). The CDR3 sequence is 14 residues long.

The CDR3 loop reads CASSYGRRALNSPLHF. The CDR3 bases are TGTGCCAGCAGCTATGGCCGCAGGGCCCTAAATTCACCCCTCCACTTT. The chain employs TRBV7-9 and TRBJ1-6, with a weak D call TRBD1 (5 bases). Trimming removed 4 bases from V and 7 bases from J, with 17 bases in between. The CDR3 is 16 amino acids. In germline, CDR1 is SEHNR, CDR2 FQNEAQ (reference sequence).

The J gene is TRBJ1-6, the V gene TRBV2; no definite D call. Trimming cost V 3 bases and J 4 bases, with 16 bases left between them. This CDR3 contains 17 residues. From germline, CDR1 is SNHLY and CDR2 FYNNEI. CDR3 bases: TGTGCCAGCAGTGAGATGACATCGGCTATTTATAATTCACCCCTCCACTTT. Translated: CASSEMTSAIYNSPLHF.

J is TRBJ2-1 and V is TRBV9; 13 nucleotides match TRBD2. V lost 0 bases, J lost 8 bases, and 5 bases stayed unmatched. Germline CDR1 reads SGDLS; CDR2 reads YYNGEE. This CDR3 has 16 amino acids. The CDR3 sequence is CASSVAGTSGIYEQFF. The CDR3 bases are TGTGCCAGCAGCGTAGCCGGGACTAGCGGGATTTATGAGCAGTTCTTC.

This rearrangement joins TRBV7-2 to TRBJ2-3; a weak D match, TRBD2 (5 bases). Trimming removed 1 base at V and 4 bases at J, with 9 bases between. This CDR3 is 14 amino acids long. Germline CDR1 reads SGHTA; CDR2 reads FQGNSA. The CDR3 sequence: CASSLEFGADTQYF. The CDR3, as DNA: TGTGCCAGCAGCTTAGAGTTCGGGGCAGATACGCAGTATTTT.

This clone came up a few times. V usage is TRBV14 and J usage is TRBJ1-2; no firm D call. Trimming removed 1 base at V and 3 bases at J, with 12 bases between. The germline gives CDR1 SGHDN, CDR2 FVKESK. The CDR3 contains 15 residues. The CDR3 coding sequence is TGTGCCAGCAGCCAAGGGCCGCTCATCTACTATGGCTACACCTTC. This translates into CASSQGPLIYYGYTF.

The chain links TRBV19 to TRBJ2-3; TRBD1 matches at 10 bases. CDR3 length: 17 residues. Trimming took 5 bases from V and 5 from J; bases not matched to a gene: 13. Germline loops: CDR1 LNHDA, CDR2 SQIVND (reference sequence). The DNA of the CDR3 is TGTGCCAGTAGTTCTTCCGGGACAGGGGCCTGGGAAGATACGCAGTATTTT. This translates into CASSSSGTGAWEDTQYF.

There are a few counts of this clone. The V and J genes are TRBV7-6 and TRBJ2-6; 7 nucleotides agree with TRBD2. Per germline, CDR1 SGHVS and CDR2 FNYEAQ. The CDR3 covers 18 residues. Unmatched junction bases numbered 6, after V lost 1 base and J lost 0 bases. The DNA of the CDR3 is TGTGCCAGCAGCTTAGTTTTGGGGGGGTACTCTGGGGCCAACGTCCTGACTTTC. Its protein product is CASSLVLGGYSGANVLTF. Supplemented by reference TRBV7-6 and TRBJ2-6, the full variable domain reads GAGVSQSPRYKVTKRGQDVALRCDPISGHVSLYWYRQALGQGPEFLTYFNYEAQQDKSGLPNDRFSAERPEGSISTLTIQRTEQRDSAMYRCASSLVLGGYSGANVLTFGAGSRLTVL.

The chain joins TRBV2 to TRBJ2-7; D may be TRBD2 (7 bases). This CDR3 is 14 amino acids long. The V gene's germline CDR1 is SNHLY and CDR2 FYNNEI. V was cut by 0 bases and J by 7 bases, with 13 bases left in between. The CDR3, as DNA: TGTGCCAGCAGTGAAGCGGGGGGGGCTACGGAGCAGTACTTC. It codes for CASSEAGGATEQYF.

The genes are TRBV5-4 and TRBJ2-5; 7 bases are a match to TRBD2. Germline loops: CDR1 SGHNT, CDR2 YYREEE (reference sequence). CDR3 size: 16 residues. Trimming at V came to 1 base and at J to 4 bases, leaving 10 bases not matched to a gene. CDR3 in amino acids: CASSLYGGGPTETQYF. As DNA, the CDR3 is TGTGCCAGCAGCTTGTATGGGGGAGGGCCAACAGAGACCCAGTACTTC.

The chain has TRBV18 and TRBJ1-5; 7 nucleotides agree with TRBD1. V lost 5 bases, J lost 0 bases, and 10 bases stayed unmatched. CDR3 size: 17 residues. From germline, CDR1 is KGHSH and CDR2 LQKENI. The CDR3 reads CASSTTGDPNSNQPQHF. CDR3 nucleotides: TGTGCCAGCTCAACAACAGGGGACCCGAATAGCAATCAGCCCCAGCATTTT. Using reference TRBV18 and TRBJ1-5 for the parts outside the CDR3, the full variable domain is NAGVMQNPRHLVRRRGQEARLRCSPMKGHSHVYWYRQLPEEGLKFMVYLQKENIIDESGMPKERFSAEFPKEGPSILRIQQVVRGDSAAYFCASSTTGDPNSNQPQHFGDGTRLSIL.

The genes are TRBV4-1 and TRBJ2-1; 7 nucleotides match TRBD2. This CDR3 has 20 amino acids. Germline V lookup: CDR1 MGHRA, CDR2 YSYEKL. Trimming at V came to 0 bases and at J to 0 bases, leaving 14 bases not matched to a gene. The CDR3 loop reads CASSQEGDRAGPSSYNEQFF. The CDR3 DNA reads TGCGCCAGCAGCCAAGAAGGGGATCGAGCGGGACCAAGCTCCTACAATGAGCAGTTCTTC.